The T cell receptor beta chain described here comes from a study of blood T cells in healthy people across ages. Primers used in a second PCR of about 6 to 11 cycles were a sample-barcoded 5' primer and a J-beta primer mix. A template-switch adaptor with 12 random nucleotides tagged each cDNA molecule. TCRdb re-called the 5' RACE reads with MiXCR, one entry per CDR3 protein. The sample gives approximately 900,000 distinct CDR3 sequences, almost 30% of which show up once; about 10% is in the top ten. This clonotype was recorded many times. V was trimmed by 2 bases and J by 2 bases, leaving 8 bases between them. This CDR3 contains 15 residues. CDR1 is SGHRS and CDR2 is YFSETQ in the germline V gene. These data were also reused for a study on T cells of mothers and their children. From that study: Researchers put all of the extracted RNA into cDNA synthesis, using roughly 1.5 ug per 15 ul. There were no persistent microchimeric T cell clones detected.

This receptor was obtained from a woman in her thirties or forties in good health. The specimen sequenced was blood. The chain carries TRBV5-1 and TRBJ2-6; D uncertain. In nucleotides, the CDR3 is TGCGCCAGCAGCTTACTCCAGACTGGGGCCAACGTCCTGACTTTC. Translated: CASSLLQTGANVLTF. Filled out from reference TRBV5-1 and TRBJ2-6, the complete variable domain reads KAGVTQTPRYLIKTRGQQVTLSCSPISGHRSVSWYQQTPGQGLQFLFEYFSETQRNKGNFPGRFSGRQFSNSRSEMNVSTLELGDSALYLCASSLLQTGANVLTFGAGSRLTVL.